The following is a T cell receptor beta chain sequence with its context. Its target is unknown. Only healthy Caucasians were enrolled as donors. Germline V CDR1 and CDR2: MNHNY, SVGAGI (reference sequence). V lost 8 bases to trimming and J lost 0 bases, with 8 bases between them. This CDR3 contains 13 residues. This entry comes from a study of identical twins. Overall study results and limits: Possibly, invariant MAIT and iNKT cells partly confounded zero-insertion analyses. While abundant cord blood beta clonotypes carried fewer insertions, memory repertoires showed no such pattern.

TCRdb re-derived calls from the 5' RACE reads in MiXCR, one entry per CDR3 protein. In the table there are about 390,000 distinct CDR3 sequences, around 9% of which are singletons. The clonotype originates from a woman aged 45-60 years in good health. The chain links TRBV6-6 to TRBJ1-3, with D hard to call. Sequences were obtained from naive T cells sorted from blood. CDR3 sequence reads: CASGVGSGNTIYF. The CDR3 DNA reads TGTGCCAGCGGCGTGGGCTCTGGAAACACCATATATTTT.